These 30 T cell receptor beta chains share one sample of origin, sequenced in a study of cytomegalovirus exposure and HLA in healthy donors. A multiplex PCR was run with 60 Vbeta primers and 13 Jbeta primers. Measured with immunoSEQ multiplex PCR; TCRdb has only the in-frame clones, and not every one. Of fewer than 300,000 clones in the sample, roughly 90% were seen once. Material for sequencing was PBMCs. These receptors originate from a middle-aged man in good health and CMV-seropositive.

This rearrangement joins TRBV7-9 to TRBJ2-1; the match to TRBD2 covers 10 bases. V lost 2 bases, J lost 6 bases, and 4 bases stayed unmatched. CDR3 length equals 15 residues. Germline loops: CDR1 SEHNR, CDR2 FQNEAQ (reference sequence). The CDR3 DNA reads TGTGCCAGCAGCTTAACCCTAGCGGGAGCCAATGAGCAGTTCTTC. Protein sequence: CASSLTLAGANEQFF.

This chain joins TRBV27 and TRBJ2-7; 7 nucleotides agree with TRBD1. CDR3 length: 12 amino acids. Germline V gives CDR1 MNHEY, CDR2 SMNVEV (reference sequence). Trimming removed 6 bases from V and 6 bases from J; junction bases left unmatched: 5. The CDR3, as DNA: TGTGCCAGCAGACACAGGGGAAGCGAGCAGTACTTC. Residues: CASRHRGSEQYF.

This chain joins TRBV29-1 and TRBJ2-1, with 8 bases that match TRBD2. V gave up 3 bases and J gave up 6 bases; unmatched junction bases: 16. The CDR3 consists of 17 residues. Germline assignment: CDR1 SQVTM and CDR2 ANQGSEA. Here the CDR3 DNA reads TGCAGCGTTGAGACTAGCGACTTCTTCCTGAACATCAATGAGCAGTTCTTC. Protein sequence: CSVETSDFFLNINEQFF.

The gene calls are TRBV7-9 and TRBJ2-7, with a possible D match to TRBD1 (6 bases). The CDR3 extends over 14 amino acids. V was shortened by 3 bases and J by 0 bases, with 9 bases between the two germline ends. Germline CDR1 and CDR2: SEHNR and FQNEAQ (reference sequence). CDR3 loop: CASSFAGASYEQYF. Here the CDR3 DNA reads TGTGCCAGCAGCTTCGCAGGGGCCTCCTACGAGCAGTACTTC.

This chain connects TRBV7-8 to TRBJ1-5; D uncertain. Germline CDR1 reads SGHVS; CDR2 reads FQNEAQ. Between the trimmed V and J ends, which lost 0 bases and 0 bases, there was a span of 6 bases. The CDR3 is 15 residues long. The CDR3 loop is CASSLATYSNQPQHF. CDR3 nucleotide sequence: TGTGCCAGCAGCTTAGCGACATATAGCAATCAGCCCCAGCATTTT.

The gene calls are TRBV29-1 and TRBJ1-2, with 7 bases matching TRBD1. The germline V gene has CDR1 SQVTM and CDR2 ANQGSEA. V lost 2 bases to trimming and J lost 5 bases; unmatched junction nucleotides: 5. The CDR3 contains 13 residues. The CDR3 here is CSVEWTGSYGYTF. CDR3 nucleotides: TGCAGCGTTGAATGGACAGGATCGTATGGCTACACCTTC.

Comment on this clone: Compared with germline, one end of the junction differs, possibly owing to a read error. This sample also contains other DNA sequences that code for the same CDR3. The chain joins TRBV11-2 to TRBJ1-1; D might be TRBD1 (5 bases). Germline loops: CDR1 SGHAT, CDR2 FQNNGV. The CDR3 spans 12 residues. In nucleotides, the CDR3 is TGCGCCAGCAGCCTCCTCGACAGTGAAGCTTTCTTT. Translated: CASSLLDSEAFF. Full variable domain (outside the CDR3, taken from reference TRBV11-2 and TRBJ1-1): EAGVAQSPRYKIIEKRQSVAFWCNPISGHATLYWYQQILGQGPKLLIQFQNNGVVDDSQLPKDRFSAERLKGVDSTLKIQPAKLEDSAVYLCASSLLDSEAFFGQGTRLTVV.

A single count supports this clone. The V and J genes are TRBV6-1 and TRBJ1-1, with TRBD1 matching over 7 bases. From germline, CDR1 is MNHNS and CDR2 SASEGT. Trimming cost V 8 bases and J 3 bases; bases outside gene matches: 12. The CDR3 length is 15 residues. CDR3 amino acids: CASYTRGLWDTEAFF. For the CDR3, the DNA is TGTGCCAGCTACACTAGGGGGCTATGGGACACTGAAGCTTTCTTT.

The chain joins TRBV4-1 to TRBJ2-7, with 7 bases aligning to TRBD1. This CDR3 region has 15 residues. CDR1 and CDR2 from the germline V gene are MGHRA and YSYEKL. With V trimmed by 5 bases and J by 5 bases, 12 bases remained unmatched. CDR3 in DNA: TGCGCCAGCAGCTCCAGTAGGGGGCTGAGCCACGAGCAGTACTTC. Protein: CASSSSRGLSHEQYF.

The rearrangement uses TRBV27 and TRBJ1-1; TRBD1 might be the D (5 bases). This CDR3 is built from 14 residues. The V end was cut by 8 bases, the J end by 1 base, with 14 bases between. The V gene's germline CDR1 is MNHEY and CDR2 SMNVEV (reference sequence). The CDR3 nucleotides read TGTGCCAGCCAAATGGGGGGTAGGAACACTGAAGCTTTCTTT. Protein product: CASQMGGRNTEAFF.

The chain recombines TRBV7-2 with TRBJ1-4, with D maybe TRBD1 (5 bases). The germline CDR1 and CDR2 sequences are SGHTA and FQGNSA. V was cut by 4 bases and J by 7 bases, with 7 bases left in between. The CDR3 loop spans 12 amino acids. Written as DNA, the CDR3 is TGTGCCAGCAGCTGGGGGGGTGAAAAACTGTTTTTT. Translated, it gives CASSWGGEKLFF.

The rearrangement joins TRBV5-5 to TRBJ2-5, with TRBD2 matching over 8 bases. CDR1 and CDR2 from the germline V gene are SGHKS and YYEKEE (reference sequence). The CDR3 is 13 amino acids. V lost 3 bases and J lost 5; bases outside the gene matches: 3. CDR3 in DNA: TGTGCCAGCAGCTCCTTAGCGGGGGAGACCCAGTACTTC. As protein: CASSSLAGETQYF.

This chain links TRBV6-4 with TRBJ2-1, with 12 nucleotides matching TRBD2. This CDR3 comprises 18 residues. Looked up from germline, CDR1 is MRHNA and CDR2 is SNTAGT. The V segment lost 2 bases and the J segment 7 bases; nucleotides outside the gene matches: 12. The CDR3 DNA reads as TGTGCCAGCAGTGACGAGGTCCGGCTAGCGGGAGGGAGTAATGAGCAGTTCTTC. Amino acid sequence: CASSDEVRLAGGSNEQFF.

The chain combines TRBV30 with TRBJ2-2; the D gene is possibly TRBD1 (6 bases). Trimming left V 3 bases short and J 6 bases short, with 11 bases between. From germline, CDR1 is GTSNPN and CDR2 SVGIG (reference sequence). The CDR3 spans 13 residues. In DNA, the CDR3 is TGTGCCTGGAGCGGACAGCCGCCCGGGGAGCTGTTTTTT. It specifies CAWSGQPPGELFF.

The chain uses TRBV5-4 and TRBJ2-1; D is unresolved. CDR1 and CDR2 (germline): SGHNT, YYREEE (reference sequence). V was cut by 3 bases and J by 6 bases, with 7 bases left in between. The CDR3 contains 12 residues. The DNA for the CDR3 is TGTGCCAGCAGCTCCTTGCGCAATGAGCAGTTCTTC. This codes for CASSSLRNEQFF.

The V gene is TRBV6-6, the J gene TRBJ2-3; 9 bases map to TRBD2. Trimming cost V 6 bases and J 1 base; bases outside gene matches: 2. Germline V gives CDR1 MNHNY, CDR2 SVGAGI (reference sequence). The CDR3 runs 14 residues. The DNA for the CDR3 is TGTGCCAGCAGCAGGACTAGCGGCACAGATACGCAGTATTTT. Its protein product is CASSRTSGTDTQYF.

CDR3 amino acids: CASSPQSAIAGGPDTQYF. The CDR3 DNA sequence: TGTGCCAGCAGCCCCCAATCCGCTATAGCGGGAGGCCCAGATACGCAGTATTTT. The chain has TRBV11-3 and TRBJ2-3, with TRBD2 matching over 10 bases. The CDR3 loop spans 18 amino acids. CDR1 is SGHNT, CDR2 YENEEA, per germline. The V and J ends lost 5 bases and 4 bases, in that order; junction bases with no gene match: 15. Complete variable domain (other parts from reference TRBV11-3 and TRBJ2-3): EAGVVQSPRYKIIEKKQPVAFWCNPISGHNTLYWYLQNLGQGPELLIRYENEEAVDDSQLPKDRFSAERLKGVDSTLKIQPAELGDSAVYLCASSPQSAIAGGPDTQYFGPGTRLTVL.

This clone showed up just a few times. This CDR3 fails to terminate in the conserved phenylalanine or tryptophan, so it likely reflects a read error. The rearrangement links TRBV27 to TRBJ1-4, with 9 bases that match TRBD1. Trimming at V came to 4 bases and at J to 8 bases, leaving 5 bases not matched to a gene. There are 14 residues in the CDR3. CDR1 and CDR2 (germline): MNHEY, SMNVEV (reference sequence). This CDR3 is CASSSQGAREKLFL. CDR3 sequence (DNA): TGTGCCAGCAGTTCACAGGGGGCGCGAGAAAAACTGTTTTTG.

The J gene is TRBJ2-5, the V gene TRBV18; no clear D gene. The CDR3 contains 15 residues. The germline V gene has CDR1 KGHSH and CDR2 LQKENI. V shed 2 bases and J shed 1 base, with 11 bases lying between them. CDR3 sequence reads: CASSPSQRSQETQYF. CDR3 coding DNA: TGTGCCAGCTCACCATCTCAGCGCTCCCAAGAGACCCAGTACTTC.

The CDR3 DNA follows: TGCGCCAGCGGAGGACCCGCCTCCTACGAGCAGTACTTC. This gives the protein CASGGPASYEQYF. V usage is TRBV23-1 and J usage is TRBJ2-7; D is perhaps TRBD2 (5 bases). TRBV23-1 is known as an ORF, though its function is uncertain. CDR3 length equals 13 residues. V lost 8 bases and J 0 bases, leaving 11 bases between the germline ends.

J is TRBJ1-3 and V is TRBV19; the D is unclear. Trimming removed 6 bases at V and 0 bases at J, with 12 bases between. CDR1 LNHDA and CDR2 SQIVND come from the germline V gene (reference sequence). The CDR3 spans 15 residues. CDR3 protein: CASRSGIHSGNTIYF. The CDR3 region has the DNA TGTGCCAGTAGAAGCGGGATTCACTCTGGAAACACCATATATTTT.

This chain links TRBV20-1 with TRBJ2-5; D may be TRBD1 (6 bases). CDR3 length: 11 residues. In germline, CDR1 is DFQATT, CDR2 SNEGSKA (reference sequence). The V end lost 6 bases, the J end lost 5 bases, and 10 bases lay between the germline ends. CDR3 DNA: TGCAGTGCCCACAGGGACGAGACCCAGTACTTC. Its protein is CSAHRDETQYF.

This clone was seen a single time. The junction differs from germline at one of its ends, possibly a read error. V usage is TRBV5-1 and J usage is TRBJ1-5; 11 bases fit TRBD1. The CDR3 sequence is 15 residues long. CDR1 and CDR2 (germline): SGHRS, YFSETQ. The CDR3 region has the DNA TGCGCCAGCAGTTTGGGACAGGGGGGAATGGAGCCCCAGCATTTT. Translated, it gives CASSLGQGGMEPQHF.

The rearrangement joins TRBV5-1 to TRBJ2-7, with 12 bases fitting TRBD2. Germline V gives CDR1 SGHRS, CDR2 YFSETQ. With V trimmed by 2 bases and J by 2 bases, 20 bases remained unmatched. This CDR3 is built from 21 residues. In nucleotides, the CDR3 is TGCGCCAGCAGCTTCACCCCCTTAAGACTAGCGGGAGTCCTCACACCCTACGAGCAGTACTTC. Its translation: CASSFTPLRLAGVLTPYEQYF.

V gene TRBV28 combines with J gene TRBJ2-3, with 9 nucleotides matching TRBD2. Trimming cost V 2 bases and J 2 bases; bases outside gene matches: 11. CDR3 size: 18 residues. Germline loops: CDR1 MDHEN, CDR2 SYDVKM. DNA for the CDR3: TGTGCCAGCAGTTTACCTCAGGGGGGACTAGCCTTCACAGATACGCAGTATTTT. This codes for CASSLPQGGLAFTDTQYF. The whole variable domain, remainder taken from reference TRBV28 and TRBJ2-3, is DVKVTQSSRYLVKRTGEKVFLECVQDMDHENMFWYRQDPGLGLRLIYFSYDVKMKEKGDIPEGYSVSREKKERFSLILESASTNQTSMYLCASSLPQGGLAFTDTQYFGPGTRLTVL.

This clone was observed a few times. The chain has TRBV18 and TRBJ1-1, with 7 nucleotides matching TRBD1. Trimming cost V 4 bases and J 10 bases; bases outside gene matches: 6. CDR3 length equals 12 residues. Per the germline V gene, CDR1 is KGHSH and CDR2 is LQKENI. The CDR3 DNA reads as TGTGCCAGCTCACGCCAGGGACAGCCAGCTTTCTTT. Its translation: CASSRQGQPAFF.

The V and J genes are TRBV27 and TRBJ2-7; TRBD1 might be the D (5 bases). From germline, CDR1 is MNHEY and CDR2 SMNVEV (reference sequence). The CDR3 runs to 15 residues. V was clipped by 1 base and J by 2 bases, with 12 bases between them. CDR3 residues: CASSLFNRGTYEQYF. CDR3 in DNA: TGTGCCAGCAGTTTATTTAATAGGGGAACCTACGAGCAGTACTTC.

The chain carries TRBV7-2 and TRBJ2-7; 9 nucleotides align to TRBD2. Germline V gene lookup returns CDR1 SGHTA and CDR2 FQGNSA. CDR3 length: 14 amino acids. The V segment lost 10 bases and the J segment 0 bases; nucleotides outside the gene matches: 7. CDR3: CATREGISSYEQYF. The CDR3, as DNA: TGTGCCACGCGGGAGGGAATCAGCTCCTACGAGCAGTACTTC.

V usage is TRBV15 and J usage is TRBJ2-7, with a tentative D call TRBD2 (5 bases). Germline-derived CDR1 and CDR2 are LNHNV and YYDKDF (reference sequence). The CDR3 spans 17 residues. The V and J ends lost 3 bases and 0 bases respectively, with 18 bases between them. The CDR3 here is CATSRDPSGAFSYEQYF. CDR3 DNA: TGTGCCACCAGCAGGGACCCGAGCGGAGCGTTCTCCTACGAGCAGTACTTC.

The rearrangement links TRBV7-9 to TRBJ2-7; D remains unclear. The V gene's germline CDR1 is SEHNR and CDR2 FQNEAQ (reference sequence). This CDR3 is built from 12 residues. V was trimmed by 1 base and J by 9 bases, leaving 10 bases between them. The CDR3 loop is CASSLEISGQYF. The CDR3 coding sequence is TGTGCCAGCAGCTTAGAGATTTCGGGGCAGTACTTC.